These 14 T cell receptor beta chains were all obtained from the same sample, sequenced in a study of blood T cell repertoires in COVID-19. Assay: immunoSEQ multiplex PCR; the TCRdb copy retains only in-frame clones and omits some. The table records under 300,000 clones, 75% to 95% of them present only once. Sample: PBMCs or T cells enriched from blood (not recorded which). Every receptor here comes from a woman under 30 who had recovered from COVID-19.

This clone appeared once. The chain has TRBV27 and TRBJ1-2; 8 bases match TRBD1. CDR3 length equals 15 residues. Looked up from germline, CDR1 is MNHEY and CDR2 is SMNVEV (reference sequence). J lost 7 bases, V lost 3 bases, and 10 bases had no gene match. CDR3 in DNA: TGTGCCAGCAGTTTCTCCCGGACAGGGCGGGCTGGCTACACCTTC. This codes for CASSFSRTGRAGYTF.

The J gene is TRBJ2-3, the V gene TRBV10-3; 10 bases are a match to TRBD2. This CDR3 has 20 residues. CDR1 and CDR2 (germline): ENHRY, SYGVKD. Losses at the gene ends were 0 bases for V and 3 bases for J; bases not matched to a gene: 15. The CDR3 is CAISESNLAGVVGRTDTQYF. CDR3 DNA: TGTGCCATCAGTGAGTCGAATCTAGCGGGAGTAGTAGGTCGGACAGATACGCAGTATTTT.

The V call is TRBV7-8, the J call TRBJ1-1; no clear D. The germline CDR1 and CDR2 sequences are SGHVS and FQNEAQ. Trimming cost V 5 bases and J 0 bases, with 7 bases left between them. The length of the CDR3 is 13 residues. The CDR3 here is CASSRALNTEAFF. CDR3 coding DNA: TGTGCCAGCAGCCGGGCCCTGAACACTGAAGCTTTCTTT.

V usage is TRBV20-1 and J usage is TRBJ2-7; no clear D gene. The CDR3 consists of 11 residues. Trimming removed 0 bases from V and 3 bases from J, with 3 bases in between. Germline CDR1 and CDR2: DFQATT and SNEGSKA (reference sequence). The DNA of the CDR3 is TGCAGTGCTAGAGAACTCTACGAGCAGTACTTC. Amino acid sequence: CSARELYEQYF.

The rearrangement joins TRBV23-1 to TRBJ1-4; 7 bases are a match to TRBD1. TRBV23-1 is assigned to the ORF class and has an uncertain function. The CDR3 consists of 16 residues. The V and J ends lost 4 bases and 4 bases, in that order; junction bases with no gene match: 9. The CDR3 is CASSRQGSSHNEKLFF. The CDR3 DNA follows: TGCGCCAGCAGTCGACAGGGCTCAAGTCATAATGAAAAACTGTTTTTT.

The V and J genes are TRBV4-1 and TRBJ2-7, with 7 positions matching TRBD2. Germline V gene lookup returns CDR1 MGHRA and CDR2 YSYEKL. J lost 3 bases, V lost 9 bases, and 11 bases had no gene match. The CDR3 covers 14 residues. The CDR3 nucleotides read TGCGCCAGTTCGGGAGGAGGATTTTTCTACGAGCAGTACTTC. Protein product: CASSGGGFFYEQYF.

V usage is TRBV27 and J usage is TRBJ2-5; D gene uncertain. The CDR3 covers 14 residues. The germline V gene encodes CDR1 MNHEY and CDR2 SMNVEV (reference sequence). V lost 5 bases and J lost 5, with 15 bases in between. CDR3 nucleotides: TGTGCCAGCAGTCCCACGGATCTCGGGGAGACCCAGTACTTC. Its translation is CASSPTDLGETQYF.

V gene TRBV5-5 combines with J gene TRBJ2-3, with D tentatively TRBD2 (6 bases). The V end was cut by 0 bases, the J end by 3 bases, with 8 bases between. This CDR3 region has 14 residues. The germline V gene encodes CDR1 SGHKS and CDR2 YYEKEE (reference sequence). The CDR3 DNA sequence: TGTGCCAGCAGCTTGGAGGAGGGGACAGATACGCAGTATTTT. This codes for CASSLEEGTDTQYF.

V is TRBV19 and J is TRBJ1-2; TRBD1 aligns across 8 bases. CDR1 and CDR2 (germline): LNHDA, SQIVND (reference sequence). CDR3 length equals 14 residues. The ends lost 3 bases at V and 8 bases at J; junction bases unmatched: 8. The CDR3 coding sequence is TGTGCCAGTAGTATGACCGACAGGGGCCGCGGCTACACCTTC. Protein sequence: CASSMTDRGRGYTF.

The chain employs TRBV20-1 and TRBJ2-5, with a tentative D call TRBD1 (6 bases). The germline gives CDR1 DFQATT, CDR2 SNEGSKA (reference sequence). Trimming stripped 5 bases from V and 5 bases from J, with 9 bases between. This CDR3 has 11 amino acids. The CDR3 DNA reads TGCAGTGCTTACAGGGCGGAGACCCAGTACTTC. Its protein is CSAYRAETQYF.

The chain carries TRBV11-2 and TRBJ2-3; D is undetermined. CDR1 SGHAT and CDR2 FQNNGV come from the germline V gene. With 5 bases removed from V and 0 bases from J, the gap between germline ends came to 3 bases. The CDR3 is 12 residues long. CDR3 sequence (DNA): TGTGCCAGCAGCCAGAGCACAGATACGCAGTATTTT. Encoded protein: CASSQSTDTQYF.

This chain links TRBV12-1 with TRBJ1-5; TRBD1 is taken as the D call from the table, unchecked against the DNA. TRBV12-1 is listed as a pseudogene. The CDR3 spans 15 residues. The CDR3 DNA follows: TGTGCCAGCAGCTGGTCTCAGGGGATAAATCAGCCCCAGCATTTT. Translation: CASSWSQGINQPQHF.

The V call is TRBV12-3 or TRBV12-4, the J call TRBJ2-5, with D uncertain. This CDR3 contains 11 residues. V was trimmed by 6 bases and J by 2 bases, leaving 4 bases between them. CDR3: CASSPQETQYF. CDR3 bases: TGTGCCAGCAGCCCACAAGAGACCCAGTACTTC.

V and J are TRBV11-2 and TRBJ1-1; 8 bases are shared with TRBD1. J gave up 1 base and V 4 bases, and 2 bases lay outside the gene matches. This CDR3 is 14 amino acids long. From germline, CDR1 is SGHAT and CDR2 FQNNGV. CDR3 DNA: TGTGCCAGCAGCTCCGGGACAGGGAACACTGAAGCTTTCTTT. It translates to CASSSGTGNTEAFF.